This TCR beta chain was identified in a study of T cell responses to AZD1222 COVID-19 vaccine. General study points: All repertoire sampling was performed exclusively after the peak T cell response. Baseline serology detected seropositivity in only six AZD1222 recipients. The reported proportion of spike-specific TCRs targeting unmutated variant regions was nearly half.

On this clone: What it binds is unknown.

Second-dose intervals of approximately 4 or approximately 12 weeks were pooled. Trimming at V came to 3 bases and at J to 3 bases, leaving 3 bases not matched to a gene. Germline values: CDR1 SGHVS, CDR2 FNYEAQ. The CDR3 is 14 amino acids. Produced via immunoSEQ multiplex PCR; TCRdb's table is partial and in-frame only. The data hold about 81,000 clones, with 80% to 90% observed a single time. The TCR was taken from an adult who received the AZD1222 COVID-19 vaccine. The material sequenced was peripheral blood, taken 28 days after the second AZD1222 dose. The J gene is TRBJ2-7, the V gene TRBV7-6; TRBD1 agrees at 9 bases. The CDR3 sequence: CASSLGQGNYEQYF. In nucleotides, the CDR3 is TGTGCCAGCAGCTTGGGACAGGGTAACTACGAGCAGTACTTC.